The entry below describes one T cell receptor beta chain. As yet, its antigen is unknown. The data were taken from a study of T cell responses to AZD1222 COVID-19 vaccine. Points from the study as a whole: Most donors were white British, females outnumbered males, and clonal diversity was possibly underestimated.

Some clones are missing from TCRdb's copy, which holds only in-frame ones; the method was immunoSEQ multiplex PCR. The table includes some 70,000 clones, 65% to 85% detected once. Trimming took 0 bases from V and 3 from J, leaving 16 bases between them. The CDR3 is 16 amino acids. Germline V gene data show CDR1 as SGHNT and CDR2 as YYREEE (reference sequence). J is TRBJ2-7 and V is TRBV5-4, with D perhaps matching TRBD1 or TRBD2 (5 bases each). The TCR sequence derives from an adult in good health. The material sequenced was peripheral blood, taken on day 0 of AZD1222 vaccination. The DNA for the CDR3 is TGTGCCAGCAGCTTGGGTGGGACCCATACCATCTACGAGCAGTACTTC. It specifies CASSLGGTHTIYEQYF.